Below are 4 T cell receptor beta chains sequenced from a single sample in a study of T-cell memory formation after mild COVID-19. TCRdb analysed the 5' RACE reads with MiXCR anew, one entry per CDR3 protein. The sample carries about 430,000 distinct CDR3 sequences, more than 20% recorded once. Source material: PBMCs or a T cell subset sorted from them (not recorded which). The receptors originated from an adult woman who had mild COVID-19 (a few samples of this study predate the infection). Cell type and time point are not known.

This clonotype was counted a few times. The chain couples TRBV24-1 to TRBJ1-5; D remains unclear. CDR3 length: 14 residues. Germline V gives CDR1 KGHDR, CDR2 SFDVKD. Trimming removed 4 bases at V and 0 bases at J, with 6 bases between. The CDR3 coding sequence is TGTGCCACCAGTGAGGGATATAGCAATCAGCCCCAGCATTTT. Its protein product is CATSEGYSNQPQHF.

This sequence joins TRBV20-1 and TRBJ2-1, with 7 nucleotides matching TRBD2. J was trimmed by 4 bases and V by 2 bases; bases with no gene match: 5. Germline CDR1 DFQATT, CDR2 SNEGSKA (reference sequence). This CDR3 has 14 amino acids. The CDR3, as DNA: TGCAGTGCTAGACTAGCGGCGTTATACAATGAGCAGTTCTTC. The encoded protein is CSARLAALYNEQFF.

This clonotype was seen ten or more times. V is TRBV11-3 and J is TRBJ2-2, with 7 bases lining up with TRBD1. The germline gives CDR1 SGHNT, CDR2 YENEEA. There are 11 residues in the CDR3. V gave up 10 bases and J gave up 7 bases; unmatched junction bases: 3. CDR3 nucleotides: TGTGCCACACAGGGGTACGGGGAGCTGTTTTTT. Its translation: CATQGYGELFF.

This clonotype has a handful of counts. The rearrangement links TRBV15 to TRBJ1-2; D is possibly TRBD1 (5 bases). This CDR3 has 15 residues. Germline-derived CDR1 and CDR2 are LNHNV and YYDKDF (reference sequence). The V end lost 0 bases, the J end lost 4 bases, and 12 bases lay between the germline ends. The CDR3 loop is CATSRDFQGPYGYTF. CDR3 DNA sequence: TGTGCCACCAGCAGAGATTTCCAGGGCCCCTATGGCTACACCTTC.